The clone carrying this T cell receptor (beta chain) was counted many times. The target antigen is unknown. Researchers amplified the TCR beta CDR3 regions from RNA transcripts. In the first-round RT-PCR of the TCR CDR3, the HTBI primer set was used. From the multiplex PCR reads, TCRdb called clonotypes with MiXCR, one entry per CDR3 protein. The sample has hundreds of thousands of distinct CDR3 sequences, over 15% seen once. The sample comes from a study of T cells in Graves' hyperthyroidism and ophthalmopathy. Study background: Prior to any treatment, at the point of initial diagnosis, peripheral blood was collected.

Among the patients, aged 18 to 65, hyperthyroidism was newly diagnosed and had lasted under 2 months. Germline values: CDR1 MNHNS, CDR2 SASEGT. With 9 bases clipped from V and 1 base from J, the junction kept 6 bases outside the gene matches. The CDR3 consists of 15 residues. Study-wide points: It was a median 6.5 months before onset that the model predicted ophthalmopathy.

The receptor's source is a woman aged 18-29 years with Graves' hyperthyroidism. V usage is TRBV6-1 and J usage is TRBJ1-1; TRBD1 matches at 12 bases. The sequencing input was blood. The CDR3: CASPGTGGSNTEAFF. The CDR3 bases are TGTGCCAGTCCCGGGACAGGGGGCTCGAACACTGAAGCTTTCTTT.